Below are 3 T cell receptor beta chains sequenced from a single sample in a study of T-cell reconstitution after alpha-beta-depleted transplantation in children. Construction of the TCRbeta library involved unique molecular identifiers. TCRdb passed the PCR reads through MiXCR, listing each CDR3 protein once. The table includes some 600,000 distinct CDR3 sequences, approximately 13% detected once. Sequenced material: PBMCs, mostly from graft donor cells, taken 360 days after TCRalphabeta/CD19-depleted stem cell transplant. The receptors here all came from a male patient younger than 18 who had a stem cell transplant for acute myeloid leukemia, so the T cells may come from the graft donor.

This clonotype was picked up many times. The rearrangement uses TRBV9 and TRBJ2-2; D not certain. V was clipped by 0 bases and J by 8 bases, with 8 bases between them. The length of the CDR3 is 13 residues. Germline assignment: CDR1 SGDLS and CDR2 YYNGEE. Written as DNA, the CDR3 is TGTGCCAGCAGCGTAGCTAGTACAGGGGAGCTGTTTTTT. It encodes CASSVASTGELFF.

This clonotype was counted between two and nine times. This chain uses TRBV7-2 with TRBJ2-1; TRBD2 matches 12 bases. With V trimmed by 5 bases and J by 4 bases, 3 bases remained unmatched. This CDR3 has 15 amino acids. Germline assignment: CDR1 SGHTA and CDR2 FQGNSA. The CDR3: CASSGTSGFYNEQFF. CDR3 coding DNA: TGTGCCAGCAGCGGGACTAGCGGGTTTTACAATGAGCAGTTCTTC.

There are a few counts of this clonotype. The chain couples TRBV7-2 to TRBJ2-7, with 9 positions matching TRBD2. Per the germline V gene, CDR1 is SGHTA and CDR2 is FQGNSA. The J segment lost 4 bases and the V segment lost 4 bases, leaving 14 bases of the junction unmatched. CDR3 length: 17 amino acids. This CDR3 is CASSSVGGRAVGYEQYF. CDR3 nucleotide sequence: TGTGCCAGCAGCTCCGTGGGCGGGAGGGCCGTTGGGTACGAGCAGTACTTC.